A single sample is the source of the 8 T cell receptor beta chains below, sequenced in a study of T cell changes during pregnancy in multiple sclerosis. The repertoire was sequenced with immunoSEQ multiplex PCR; TCRdb's copy has only in-frame clones and lacks some. Among about 67,000 clones listed, 91% were seen once. Sequenced material: peripheral blood, taken in the second trimester of pregnancy. These receptors were collected from a female donor with multiple sclerosis, enrolled in a pregnancy study.

The rearrangement joins TRBV7-2 to TRBJ1-2; possible D gene TRBD1, 6 bases. CDR1 is SGHTA and CDR2 is FQGNSA in the germline V gene. The CDR3 runs to 14 residues. Trimming took 3 bases from V and 8 from J, leaving 16 bases between them. This CDR3 is CASSLVAGGVGYTF. CDR3 in DNA: TGTGCCAGCAGCTTGGTGGCGGGGGGCGTGGGCTACACCTTC. Together with reference TRBV7-2 and TRBJ1-2, the CDR3 gives the full variable domain: GAGVSQSPSNKVTEKGKDVELRCDPISGHTALYWYRQSLGQGLEFLIYFQGNSAPDKSGLPSDRFSAERTGGSVSTLTIQRTQQEDSAVYLCASSLVAGGVGYTFGSGTRLTVV.

The rearrangement uses TRBV7-8 and TRBJ2-1, with 9 nucleotides matching TRBD1. With 5 bases clipped from V and 6 bases from J, the junction kept 14 bases outside the gene matches. Germline V CDR1 and CDR2: SGHVS, FQNEAQ. The CDR3 contains 17 residues. CDR3 bases: TGTGCCAGCAGCATATTGCCTAAGGACAGGGGTTTCAATGAGCAGTTCTTC. Its translation: CASSILPKDRGFNEQFF.

The chain is built from TRBV6-5 and TRBJ2-1, with D perhaps matching TRBD1 (6 bases). Germline V gene sequence: CDR1 MNHEY, CDR2 SVGAGI. CDR3 length: 15 residues. V lost 7 bases and J lost 6, with 19 bases in between. CDR3 in DNA: TGTGCCAGCATGGGAACAGGGAAAGGCCTCAATGAGCAGTTCTTC. Its translation is CASMGTGKGLNEQFF.

The chain is built from TRBV7-8 and TRBJ2-3; possibly TRBD2 for D (6 bases). Trimming took 11 bases from V and 5 from J, leaving 14 bases between them. The CDR3 is 12 amino acids. Per the germline V gene, CDR1 is SGHVS and CDR2 is FQNEAQ. The CDR3 sequence: CAGGGSGDTQYF. The CDR3 DNA reads TGTGCCGGGGGAGGTAGCGGAGATACGCAGTATTTT.

V gene TRBV14 combines with J gene TRBJ2-7; 12 bases fit TRBD2. Per germline, CDR1 SGHDN and CDR2 FVKESK. V gave up 6 bases and J gave up 5 bases; unmatched junction bases: 5. The CDR3 has 14 amino acids. The CDR3 is CASRLAGGPNEQYF. CDR3 coding DNA: TGTGCCAGCAGGCTAGCGGGAGGGCCCAACGAGCAGTACTTC.

The chain joins TRBV7-2 to TRBJ2-7; D ambiguous. In germline, CDR1 is SGHTA, CDR2 FQGNSA. This CDR3 has 12 residues. Trimming took 7 bases from V and 1 from J, leaving 8 bases between them. This chain's CDR3 is CASTGDSYEQYF. CDR3 coding DNA: TGTGCCAGCACAGGCGATTCCTACGAGCAGTACTTC.

This chain joins TRBV5-5 and TRBJ1-5, with 8 nucleotides matching TRBD1. V lost 3 bases to trimming and J lost 0 bases; unmatched junction nucleotides: 8. Germline V gene sequence: CDR1 SGHKS, CDR2 YYEKEE (reference sequence). The CDR3 is 17 residues long. The CDR3 bases are TGTGCCAGCAGCTCCTCACAGGGGGTCGGTAGCAATCAGCCCCAGCATTTT. Translation: CASSSSQGVGSNQPQHF.

The CDR3 DNA reads as TGTGCCAGCAGCTGGGACAGCGACGAGCAGTACTTC. This translates into CASSWDSDEQYF. This chain links TRBV11-1 with TRBJ2-7; 7 bases line up with TRBD1. The CDR3 has 12 amino acids. Germline V gene lookup returns CDR1 SGHAT and CDR2 FQDESV (reference sequence). V lost 4 bases and J lost 5; bases outside the gene matches: 2.